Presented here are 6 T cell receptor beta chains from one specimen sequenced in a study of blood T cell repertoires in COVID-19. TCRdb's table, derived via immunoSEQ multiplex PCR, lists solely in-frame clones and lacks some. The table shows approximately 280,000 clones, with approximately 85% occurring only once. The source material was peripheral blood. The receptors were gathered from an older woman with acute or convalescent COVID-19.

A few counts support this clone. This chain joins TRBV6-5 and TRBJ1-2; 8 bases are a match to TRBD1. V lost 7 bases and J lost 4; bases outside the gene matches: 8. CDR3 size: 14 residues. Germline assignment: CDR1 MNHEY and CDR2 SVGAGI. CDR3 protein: CASTPDRERYGYTF. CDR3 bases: TGTGCCAGCACCCCGGACAGGGAACGCTATGGCTACACCTTC.

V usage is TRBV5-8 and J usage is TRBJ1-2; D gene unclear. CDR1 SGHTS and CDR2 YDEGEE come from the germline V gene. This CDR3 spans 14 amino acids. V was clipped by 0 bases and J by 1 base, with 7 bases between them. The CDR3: CASSLAQNNYGYTF. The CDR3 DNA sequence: TGTGCCAGCAGCTTGGCGCAGAATAACTATGGCTACACCTTC.

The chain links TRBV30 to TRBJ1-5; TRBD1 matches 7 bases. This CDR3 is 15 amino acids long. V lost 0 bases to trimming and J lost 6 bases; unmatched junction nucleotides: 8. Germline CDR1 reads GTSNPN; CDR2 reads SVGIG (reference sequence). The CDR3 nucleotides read TGTGCCTGGAGTGTATTAGGAGGGGGCGGTCAGCCCCAGCATTTT. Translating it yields CAWSVLGGGGQPQHF.

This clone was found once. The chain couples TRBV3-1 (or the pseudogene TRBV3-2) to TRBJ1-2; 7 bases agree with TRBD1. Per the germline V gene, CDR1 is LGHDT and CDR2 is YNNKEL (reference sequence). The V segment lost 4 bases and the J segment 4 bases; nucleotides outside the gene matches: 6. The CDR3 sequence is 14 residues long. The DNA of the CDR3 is TGTGCCAGCAGCCCACAGGGGCCTAGCTATGGCTACACCTTC. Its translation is CASSPQGPSYGYTF.

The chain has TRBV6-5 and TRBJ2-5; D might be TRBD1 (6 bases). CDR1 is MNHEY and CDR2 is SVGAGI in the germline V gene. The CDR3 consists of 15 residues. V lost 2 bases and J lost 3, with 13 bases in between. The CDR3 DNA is TGTGCCAGCAGTTACCGGACAGTACGCAAAGAGACCCAGTACTTC. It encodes CASSYRTVRKETQYF.

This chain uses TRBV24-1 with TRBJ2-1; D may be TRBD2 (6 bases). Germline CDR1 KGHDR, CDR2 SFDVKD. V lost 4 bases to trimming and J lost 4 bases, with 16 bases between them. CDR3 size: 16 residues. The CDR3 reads CATSDPGSSVYNEQFF. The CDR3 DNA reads TGTGCCACCAGTGACCCGGGGTCTAGCGTATACAATGAGCAGTTCTTC.